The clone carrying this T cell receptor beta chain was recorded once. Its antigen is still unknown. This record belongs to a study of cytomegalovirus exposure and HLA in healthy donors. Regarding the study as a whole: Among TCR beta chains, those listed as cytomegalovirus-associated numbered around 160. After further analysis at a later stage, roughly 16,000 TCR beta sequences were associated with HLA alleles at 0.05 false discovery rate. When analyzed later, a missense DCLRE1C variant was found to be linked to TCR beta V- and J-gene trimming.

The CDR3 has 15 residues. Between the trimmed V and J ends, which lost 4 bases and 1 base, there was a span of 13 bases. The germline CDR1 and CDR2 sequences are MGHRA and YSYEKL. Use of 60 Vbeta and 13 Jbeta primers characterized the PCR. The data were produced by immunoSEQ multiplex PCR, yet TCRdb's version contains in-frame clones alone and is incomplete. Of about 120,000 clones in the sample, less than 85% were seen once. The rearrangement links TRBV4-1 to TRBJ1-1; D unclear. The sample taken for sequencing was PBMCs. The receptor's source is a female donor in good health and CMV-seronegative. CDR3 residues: CASSPSTRGNTEAFF. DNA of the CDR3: TGCGCCAGCAGCCCGTCAACCCGGGGGAACACTGAAGCTTTCTTT.